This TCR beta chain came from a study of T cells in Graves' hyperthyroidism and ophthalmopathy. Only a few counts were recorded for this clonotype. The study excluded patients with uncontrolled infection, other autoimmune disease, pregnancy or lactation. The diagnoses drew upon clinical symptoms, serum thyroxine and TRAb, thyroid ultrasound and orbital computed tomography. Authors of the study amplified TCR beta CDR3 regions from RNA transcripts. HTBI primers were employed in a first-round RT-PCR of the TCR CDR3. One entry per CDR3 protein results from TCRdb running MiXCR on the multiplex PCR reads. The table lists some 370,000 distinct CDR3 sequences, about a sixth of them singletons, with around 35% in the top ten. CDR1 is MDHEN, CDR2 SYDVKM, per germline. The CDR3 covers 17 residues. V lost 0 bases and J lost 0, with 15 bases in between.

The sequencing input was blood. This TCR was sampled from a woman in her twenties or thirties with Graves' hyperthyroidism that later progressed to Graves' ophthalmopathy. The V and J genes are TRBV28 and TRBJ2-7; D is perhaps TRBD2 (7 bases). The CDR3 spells CASSLWGGQWSSYEQYF. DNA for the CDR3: TGTGCCAGCAGTTTATGGGGGGGGCAGTGGAGCTCCTACGAGCAGTACTTC.